This T cell receptor (beta chain) was captured in a study of T-cell memory formation after mild COVID-19. Points from the study as a whole: Pre-infection memory carried some responding clones, suggesting that cross-reactive memory joined. Later expanders leaned toward CD4+, whereas clones contracting from day 15 to 85 were balanced CD4/CD8.

Employing constant-segment primers, 5'RACE generated TCR alpha and TCR beta cDNA libraries bearing sample barcodes and UMIs. MiXCR was run by TCRdb on the 5' RACE reads, yielding one entry per CDR3 protein. The sample contains 160,000 or so distinct CDR3 sequences, roughly 28% of which appear only once. Per germline, CDR1 DFQATT and CDR2 SNEGSKA (reference sequence). The CDR3 length is 12 residues. V lost 4 bases, J lost 5 bases, and 2 bases stayed unmatched. Comment on this clonotype: Antigen specificity is unknown.

The V gene is TRBV20-1, the J gene TRBJ2-1; 7 nucleotides line up with TRBD1. This sequence was found in an adult woman who had mild COVID-19 (a few samples of this study predate the infection). Cell type and time point are not known. Source material: PBMCs or a T cell subset sorted from them (not recorded which). DNA for the CDR3: TGCAGTGCTACACAGGGGAACAATGAGCAGTTCTTC. This codes for CSATQGNNEQFF.